Listed here are 17 T cell receptor beta chains from one sample, sequenced in a study of T cell responses to AZD1222 COVID-19 vaccine. The data were produced by immunoSEQ multiplex PCR, yet TCRdb's version contains in-frame clones alone and is incomplete. The sample consists of roughly 150,000 clones, around 90% of them appearing once. The specimen was peripheral blood, collected on day 0 of AZD1222 vaccination. These TCRs come from an adult in good health.

The rearrangement links TRBV5-1 to TRBJ2-7; D remains unclear. CDR1 and CDR2 (germline): SGHRS, YFSETQ. There are 13 residues in the CDR3. The V and J ends lost 4 bases and 5 bases respectively, with 13 bases between them. The CDR3 DNA reads as TGCGCCAGCAGCCTCCAACAGTTCGACGAGCAGTACTTC. Translating gives CASSLQQFDEQYF.

The rearrangement uses TRBV10-3 and TRBJ2-1; 13 bases match TRBD2. V dropped 0 bases and J dropped 8; count of bases not matched to a gene: 4. Germline V gene sequence: CDR1 ENHRY, CDR2 SYGVKD. CDR3 length: 16 amino acids. For the CDR3, the DNA is TGTGCCATCAGTGAGTCCTCACTAGCGGGAGGGGATGAGCAGTTCTTC. Protein: CAISESSLAGGDEQFF.

The chain uses TRBV12-3 or TRBV12-4 and TRBJ2-7; D call uncertain. The CDR3 totals 13 residues. Between the trimmed V and J ends, which lost 7 bases and 1 base, there was a span of 11 bases. The CDR3 here is CASTRSGSYEQYF. CDR3 in DNA: TGTGCCAGCACGAGGTCCGGGTCCTACGAGCAGTACTTC.

This sequence joins TRBV5-1 and TRBJ2-1, with no clear D. V was cut by 2 bases and J by 9 bases, with 12 bases left in between. Per the germline V gene, CDR1 is SGHRS and CDR2 is YFSETQ. The CDR3 loop spans 13 amino acids. Here the CDR3 DNA reads TGCGCCAGCAGCTTTGCTGACTTCCGTGAGCAGTTCTTC. Its translation is CASSFADFREQFF.

The chain combines TRBV24-1 with TRBJ1-2; D unresolved. The V gene lost 7 bases and the J gene lost 1 base, with 12 bases spanning the gap. This CDR3 spans 14 amino acids. CDR1 is KGHDR and CDR2 is SFDVKD in the germline V gene. Written as DNA, the CDR3 is TGTGCCACCAGCCTTCTGAGCAGTAACTATGGCTACACCTTC. Residues: CATSLLSSNYGYTF.

A single count supports this clone. This chain uses TRBV7-3 with TRBJ2-7; 8 nucleotides agree with TRBD2. V shed 8 bases, J shed 3 bases, and the junction held 9 bases outside the gene matches. The CDR3 extends over 14 amino acids. Germline CDR1 reads SGHTA; CDR2 reads FQGTGA. In DNA, the CDR3 is TGTGCCAGCTCCCCGGCGGGAGGAGTCTACGAGCAGTACTTC. Amino acids: CASSPAGGVYEQYF.

The V call is TRBV29-1, the J call TRBJ2-1; 7 positions agree with TRBD2. V gave up 3 bases and J gave up 0 bases; unmatched junction bases: 2. The germline V gene encodes CDR1 SQVTM and CDR2 ANQGSEA. The CDR3 runs to 14 residues. The CDR3 here is CSVERGSSYNEQFF. As DNA, the CDR3 is TGCAGCGTTGAGCGGGGGAGCTCCTACAATGAGCAGTTCTTC.

V and J are TRBV6-7 and TRBJ1-6; a weak D match, TRBD1 (5 bases). TRBV6-7 is an ORF, and what it does is uncertain. V was trimmed by 2 bases and J by 5 bases, leaving 13 bases between them. This CDR3 has 16 amino acids. CDR3 sequence: CASSYRGRENNSPLHF. CDR3 in DNA: TGTGCCAGCAGTTACAGGGGCCGCGAAAATAATTCACCCCTCCACTTT.

This chain uses TRBV7-2 with TRBJ2-2, with TRBD2 matching 7 bases. The CDR3 contains 14 residues. CDR1 SGHTA and CDR2 FQGNSA come from the germline V gene. J was trimmed by 3 bases and V by 4 bases; bases with no gene match: 2. CDR3 residues: CASSSSGYTGELFF. The CDR3 DNA reads as TGTGCCAGCAGCTCTAGCGGATACACCGGGGAGCTGTTTTTT.

The chain combines TRBV28 with TRBJ2-3; the D gene is possibly TRBD2 (5 bases). Per germline, CDR1 MDHEN and CDR2 SYDVKM. V dropped 4 bases and J dropped 6 bases, with 17 bases sitting between them. This CDR3 is built from 15 residues. In nucleotides, the CDR3 is TGTGCCAGCAGTTCCCTAGCCCTCGGGGAGGATACGCAGTATTTT. This codes for CASSSLALGEDTQYF.

The V call is TRBV4-2, the J call TRBJ2-6; 7 bases match TRBD1. The CDR3 is 17 residues long. With 4 bases clipped from V and 0 bases from J, the junction kept 6 bases outside the gene matches. Germline V gene data show CDR1 as LGHNA and CDR2 as YNFKEQ. Written as DNA, the CDR3 is TGTGCCAGCAGCCTCCGGGACAGTCCCTCTGGGGCCAACGTCCTGACTTTC. It is translated as CASSLRDSPSGANVLTF.

The V call is TRBV29-1, the J call TRBJ2-1; 11 bases match TRBD2. Germline loops: CDR1 SQVTM, CDR2 ANQGSEA. V dropped 4 bases and J dropped 2; count of bases not matched to a gene: 1. The CDR3 extends over 14 amino acids. CDR3 nucleotides: TGCAGCGTTGGGACTAGCGGGCCCTACAATGAGCAGTTCTTC. Residues: CSVGTSGPYNEQFF.

The chain joins TRBV27 to TRBJ2-7; 11 bases agree with TRBD2. The CDR3 has 14 amino acids. The germline V gene encodes CDR1 MNHEY and CDR2 SMNVEV (reference sequence). V lost 5 bases, J lost 12 bases, and 12 bases stayed unmatched. The CDR3: CASSSLLAGARGYF. CDR3 in DNA: TGTGCCAGCAGTAGCCTACTAGCGGGAGCGAGAGGGTACTTC.

The J gene is TRBJ2-1, the V gene TRBV11-3; D gene unclear. V gave up 2 bases and J gave up 0 bases, with 8 bases separating them. Looked up from germline, CDR1 is SGHNT and CDR2 is YENEEA. This CDR3 has 15 residues. CDR3 in DNA: TGTGCCAGCAGCTTACGATTGTTCTCCTACAATGAGCAGTTCTTC. Encoded protein: CASSLRLFSYNEQFF.

This chain connects TRBV6-1 to TRBJ1-2; D gene uncertain. CDR3 length: 13 amino acids. V dropped 2 bases and J dropped 2 bases, with 6 bases sitting between them. Germline V CDR1 and CDR2: MNHNS, SASEGT. The DNA for the CDR3 is TGTGCCAGCAGTGAAACAAGAAACTATGGCTACACCTTC. Amino acids: CASSETRNYGYTF.

The V and J genes are TRBV3-1 (or the pseudogene TRBV3-2) and TRBJ2-7, with 11 bases identical to TRBD2. The V gene's germline CDR1 is LGHDT and CDR2 YNNKEL (reference sequence). This CDR3 has 15 amino acids. The junction had 3 bases not matched to a gene; V was cut back by 1 base and J by 4 bases. CDR3 residues: CASSQGVAGGYEQYF. The CDR3 nucleotides are TGTGCCAGCAGCCAAGGGGTAGCGGGAGGGTACGAGCAGTACTTC.

This clone has only one observation. The rearrangement links TRBV4-1 to TRBJ1-2, with TRBD1 matching over 7 bases. After removal of 5 bases from V and 3 bases from J, the junction contained 6 bases not matched to a gene. CDR1 is MGHRA and CDR2 is YSYEKL in the germline V gene. This CDR3 comprises 14 residues. CDR3 region: CASSNRQGDYGYTF. CDR3 bases: TGCGCCAGCAGCAATCGACAGGGCGACTATGGCTACACCTTC.